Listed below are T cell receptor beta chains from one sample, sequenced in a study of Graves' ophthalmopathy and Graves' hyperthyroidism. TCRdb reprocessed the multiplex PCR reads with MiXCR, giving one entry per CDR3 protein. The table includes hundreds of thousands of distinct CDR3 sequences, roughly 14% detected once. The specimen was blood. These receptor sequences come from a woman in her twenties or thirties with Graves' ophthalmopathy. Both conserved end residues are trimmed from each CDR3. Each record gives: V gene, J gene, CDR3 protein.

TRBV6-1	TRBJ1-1	ASSERQGGVNTEAF
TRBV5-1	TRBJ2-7	ASSATGGRREQY
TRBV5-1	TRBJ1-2	ASSHARGGENYGYT
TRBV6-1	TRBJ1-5	ASRTTGYINQPQH
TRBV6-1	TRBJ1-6	ASSIKGNSPLH
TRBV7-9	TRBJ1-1	ASSLGRGRGDTEAF
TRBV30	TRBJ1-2	AWSKKRAGYGYT
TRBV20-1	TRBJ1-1	SAIPDGQGNTEAF
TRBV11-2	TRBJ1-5	ASSSSGWEQPQH
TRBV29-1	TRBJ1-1	SVFGGTEAF
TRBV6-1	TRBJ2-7	ASSQRTSGIYEQY
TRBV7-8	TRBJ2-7	ASSPGGLEQY
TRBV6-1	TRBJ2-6	ASSPTDSGANVLT
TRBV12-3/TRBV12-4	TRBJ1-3	ASSFSGVNTGNTIY
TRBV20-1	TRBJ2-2	SARFRRGTGELF
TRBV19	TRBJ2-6	ASSMRVYGANVLT
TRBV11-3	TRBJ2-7	ASSHPGSVRHEQY
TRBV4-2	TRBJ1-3	ASSKDPGTPASGNTIY
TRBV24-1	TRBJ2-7	ATSGRTGAEQY
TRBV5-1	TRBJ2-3	ASSLILRVNTDTQY
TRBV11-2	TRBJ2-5	ASSLRGQAETQY
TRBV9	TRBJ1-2	ASSVEEGWGYT
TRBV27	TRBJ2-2	ASSWGAGRAAGELF